These 17 T cell receptor beta chains came from one sample sequenced in a study of T cell responses to AZD1222 COVID-19 vaccine. Produced via immunoSEQ multiplex PCR; TCRdb's table is partial and in-frame only. The sample includes about 120,000 clones, 92% of them seen just once. Sequenced material: peripheral blood, taken on day 0 of AZD1222 vaccination. All receptors derive from an adult in good health.

The chain joins TRBV6-2 or TRBV6-3 to TRBJ1-5, with D possibly being TRBD1 (6 bases). Germline values: CDR1 MNHEY, CDR2 SVGEGT. V was cut by 5 bases and J by 1 base, with 15 bases left in between. This CDR3 is 16 amino acids long. CDR3 nucleotides: TGTGCCAGCAGTCGCCCCTCAGGGGTGAGCAATCAGCCCCAGCATTTT. Amino acids: CASSRPSGVSNQPQHF.

V and J are TRBV28 and TRBJ2-7; 10 positions match TRBD2. Per germline, CDR1 MDHEN and CDR2 SYDVKM. The CDR3 consists of 16 residues. V lost 4 bases to trimming and J lost 1 base; unmatched junction nucleotides: 7. DNA for the CDR3: TGTGCCAGCAGTTCACGGACTAGCGGACAGTCCTACGAGCAGTACGTC. Protein: CASSSRTSGQSYEQYV.

The genes are TRBV15 and TRBJ1-2; TRBD1 might be the D (5 bases). CDR1 and CDR2 (germline): LNHNV, YYDKDF (reference sequence). The CDR3 length is 15 residues. Trimming removed 0 bases at V and 4 bases at J, with 12 bases between. The CDR3 coding sequence is TGTGCCACCAGCAGAGATTTTTCCGGGGGCTATGGCTACACCTTC. This encodes CATSRDFSGGYGYTF.

In its sample, this clone was seen once. V is TRBV20-1 and J is TRBJ2-5; D remains unclear. The V and J ends lost 3 bases and 5 bases respectively, with 7 bases between them. The CDR3 runs to 11 residues. The germline V gene encodes CDR1 DFQATT and CDR2 SNEGSKA (reference sequence). CDR3 protein: CSARTWETQYF. In DNA, the CDR3 is TGCAGTGCTAGGACCTGGGAGACCCAGTACTTC.

This chain links TRBV27 with TRBJ1-6; D might be TRBD1 (5 bases). Germline V gene lookup returns CDR1 MNHEY and CDR2 SMNVEV (reference sequence). V was pared by 2 bases and J by 11 bases, with 10 bases between. The CDR3 runs 13 residues. CDR3 sequence reads: CASSLRGLPPLHF. Written as DNA, the CDR3 is TGTGCCAGCAGTTTAAGGGGCTTGCCACCCCTCCACTTT.

The V call is TRBV11-3, the J call TRBJ1-6; no definite D call. The CDR3 loop spans 13 amino acids. The V gene's germline CDR1 is SGHNT and CDR2 YENEEA. The V end lost 8 bases, the J end lost 6 bases, and 11 bases lay between the germline ends. DNA of the CDR3: TGTGCCAGCGGCCTGCGACTTAATTCACCCCTCCACTTT. It specifies CASGLRLNSPLHF.

The rearrangement uses TRBV6-5 and TRBJ1-2, with 9 bases aligning to TRBD1. The germline CDR1 and CDR2 sequences are MNHEY and SVGAGI. V lost 6 bases and J lost 6; bases outside the gene matches: 2. This CDR3 contains 12 residues. The CDR3 sequence is CASRRQGDGYTF. Here the CDR3 DNA reads TGTGCCAGCAGAAGACAGGGGGATGGCTACACCTTC.

Comments on this clone: Other DNA sequences in the same sample also yield this CDR3. This chain connects TRBV4-1 to TRBJ1-2; perhaps TRBD1 as D (6 bases). CDR1 and CDR2 (germline): MGHRA, YSYEKL. V was trimmed by 6 bases and J by 3 bases, leaving 14 bases between them. This CDR3 region has 14 residues. Written as DNA, the CDR3 is TGCGCCAGCAGTCCCCTAGGGGGGGACTATGGCTACACCTTC. Translated: CASSPLGGDYGYTF.

The chain joins TRBV7-9 to TRBJ2-5; D remains unclear. CDR3 size: 13 residues. Trimming took 0 bases from V and 1 from J, leaving 3 bases between them. Germline V lookup: CDR1 SEHNR, CDR2 FQNEAQ (reference sequence). The CDR3 sequence is CASSLALQETQYF. In DNA form, the CDR3 reads TGTGCCAGCAGCTTAGCCCTCCAAGAGACCCAGTACTTC.

The rearrangement uses TRBV27 and TRBJ1-1, with TRBD1 matching 7 bases. This CDR3 region has 14 residues. The germline V gene encodes CDR1 MNHEY and CDR2 SMNVEV (reference sequence). J lost 1 base, V lost 7 bases, and 6 bases had no gene match. For the CDR3, the DNA is TGTGCCAGCATTCGGACAGGTTGGAACACTGAAGCTTTCTTT. This gives the protein CASIRTGWNTEAFF.

This chain links TRBV4-2 with TRBJ1-1; TRBD1 might be the D (6 bases). This CDR3 is built from 15 residues. V gave up 3 bases and J gave up 1 base, with 12 bases separating them. CDR1 and CDR2 (germline): LGHNA, YNFKEQ. The CDR3 loop is CASSQARQENTEAFF. DNA for the CDR3: TGTGCCAGCAGCCAGGCCCGACAGGAGAACACTGAAGCTTTCTTT.

This chain uses TRBV3-1 (or the pseudogene TRBV3-2) with TRBJ2-7, with D possibly TRBD1 on 5 matching bases. From germline, CDR1 is LGHDT and CDR2 YNNKEL (reference sequence). The CDR3 runs 14 residues. Trimming left V 3 bases short and J 1 base short, with 10 bases between. In DNA, the CDR3 is TGTGCCAGCAGCCAGGGTGGGGCTTCCTACGAGCAGTACGTC. Translation: CASSQGGASYEQYV.

In DNA, the CDR3 is TGTGCCAGCAGCCATACAGGGGGGCTTATAGAAGCTTTCTTT. Encoded protein: CASSHTGGLIEAFF. This chain joins TRBV5-5 and TRBJ1-1; TRBD1 aligns across 8 bases. The V and J ends lost 4 bases and 8 bases, in that order; junction bases with no gene match: 10. The length of the CDR3 is 14 residues. In germline, CDR1 is SGHKS, CDR2 YYEKEE (reference sequence).

V and J are TRBV19 and TRBJ1-5, with D unresolved. CDR1 LNHDA and CDR2 SQIVND come from the germline V gene (reference sequence). This CDR3 has 14 amino acids. V shed 5 bases and J shed 5 bases, with 13 bases lying between them. CDR3 DNA sequence: TGTGCCAGTAGTGAGTTTTCTTTACATCAGCCCCAGCATTTT. Its translation: CASSEFSLHQPQHF.

The chain links TRBV14 to TRBJ2-1; 15 nucleotides align to TRBD2. After removal of 4 bases from V and 4 bases from J, the junction contained 8 bases not matched to a gene. This CDR3 is 18 amino acids long. Germline-derived CDR1 and CDR2 are SGHDN and FVKESK. For the CDR3, the DNA is TGTGCCAGCAGCCGAAATCCGGGACTAGCGGGAGGTTACAATGAGCAGTTCTTC. Its translation: CASSRNPGLAGGYNEQFF.

This clone has just a few counts. The genes are TRBV7-2 and TRBJ1-5; no reliable D call. Deletions cut 8 bases from V and 1 base from J, with 18 bases between. The length of the CDR3 is 16 residues. Germline V gives CDR1 SGHTA, CDR2 FQGNSA. This chain's CDR3 is CASQSLMGGSNQPQHF. The CDR3 DNA is TGTGCCAGCCAAAGCTTGATGGGCGGCAGCAATCAGCCCCAGCATTTT.

This clone was seen only a few times. The chain couples TRBV6-5 to TRBJ1-6, with 7 nucleotides matching TRBD1. Germline CDR1 reads MNHEY; CDR2 reads SVGAGI. The J segment lost 8 bases and the V segment lost 6 bases, leaving 7 bases of the junction unmatched. The CDR3 loop spans 14 amino acids. The CDR3 here is CASSSDREYSPLHF. The CDR3 DNA is TGTGCCAGCAGCTCAGACAGGGAATATTCACCCCTCCACTTT.